These 5 T cell receptor beta chains came from one sample sequenced in a study of OX40 agonist ivuxolimab in advanced cancers. The data were produced by immunoSEQ multiplex PCR, yet TCRdb's version contains in-frame clones alone and is incomplete. The data show some 20,000 clones, with approximately 85% seen just once and about 33% held by the top ten. The sequencing here drew on CD4+ or CD8+ T cells sorted from blood, taken in a trial of the OX40 agonist ivuxolimab. The origin of the receptors is an adult with an advanced solid tumor such as melanoma, head and neck, liver or kidney cancer.

This clone has just a few counts. As DNA, the CDR3 is TGTGCCAGCAGCTTAACCAGGGCCGGTTCACCCCTCCACTTT. It yields the protein CASSLTRAGSPLHF. The chain carries TRBV7-8 and TRBJ1-6, with D perhaps matching TRBD1 (5 bases). V was pared by 2 bases and J by 9 bases, with 11 bases between. This CDR3 region has 14 residues. CDR1 is SGHVS and CDR2 is FQNEAQ in the germline V gene.

The table lists this clone with a count of one. The chain links TRBV4-1 to TRBJ2-7; no reliable D call. V was shortened by 1 base and J by 3 bases, with 4 bases between the two germline ends. The CDR3 spans 12 residues. The germline gives CDR1 MGHRA, CDR2 YSYEKL. The CDR3 region has the DNA TGCGCCAGCAGCCAAGGGAACTACGAGCAGTACTTC. It encodes CASSQGNYEQYF.

The chain is built from TRBV6-5 and TRBJ1-5; D is unclear. V dropped 8 bases and J dropped 2 bases, with 7 bases sitting between them. The germline V gene encodes CDR1 MNHEY and CDR2 SVGAGI. This CDR3 comprises 12 residues. CDR3 nucleotide sequence: TGTGCCAGCTCGTCGGGCAATCAGCCCCAGCATTTT. Amino acids: CASSSGNQPQHF.

The V and J genes are TRBV7-9 and TRBJ1-5; D gene uncertain. The germline gives CDR1 SEHNR, CDR2 FQNEAQ (reference sequence). Deletions cut 2 bases from V and 4 bases from J, with 3 bases between. This CDR3 is built from 12 residues. The CDR3 DNA follows: TGTGCCAGCAGCTTACCGAATCAGCCCCAGCATTTT. Encoded protein: CASSLPNQPQHF.

The rearrangement links TRBV6-5 to TRBJ1-2; no firm D call. The CDR3 sequence is 15 residues long. Trimming left V 0 bases short and J 8 bases short, with 16 bases between. The V gene's germline CDR1 is MNHEY and CDR2 SVGAGI. CDR3 in DNA: TGTGCCAGCAGTTACTCATACCTACTCGACAACGGCTACACCTTC. Translation: CASSYSYLLDNGYTF.